These T cell receptor beta chains were read from a single sample in a study of T cells after posttransplantation cyclophosphamide. The data were produced by immunoSEQ multiplex PCR, yet TCRdb's version contains in-frame clones alone and is incomplete. The table shows more than 4,500 clones, with 70% to 85% occurring only once. Sequencing used PBMCs, obtained after allogeneic stem cell transplant with posttransplant cyclophosphamide. The receptor set was obtained from a male patient between 60 and 69 years old who received an allogeneic stem cell transplant from an unrelated donor, was CMV-positive, and had no GVHD. Some T cells may be provided by the graft donor. Each CDR3 is given with its conserved first and last residue. A D gene is named only where the DNA matches it firmly. Size is omitted from some rows. Given values are once, few, many or a class for expanded clones.

v_gene	d_gene	abundance	j_gene	CDR3aa	CDR3nt
TRBV5-5	.	.	TRBJ2-5	CASSLASQNRAQYF	TGTGCCAGCAGCTTGGCGAGCCAAAACCGGGCCCAGTACTTC
TRBV5-1	.	.	TRBJ1-6	CASSWQAPSRDPLHF	TGCGCCAGCAGCTGGCAGGCACCCAGTCGTGATCCCCTCCACTTT
TRBV28	TRBD2	.	TRBJ2-5	CASSFGVGRGVLETQYF	TGTGCCAGCAGTTTTGGGGTGGGGCGGGGGGTACTAGAGACCCAGTACTTC
TRBV5-1	.	.	TRBJ1-1	CASSLTPGQNTEAFF	TGCGCCAGCAGCTTGACACCAGGCCAGAACACTGAAGCTTTCTTT
TRBV30	.	.	TRBJ2-2	CAWTPGSFGELFF	TGTGCCTGGACCCCGGGGAGCTTCGGGGAGCTGTTTTTT
TRBV27	TRBD2	.	TRBJ2-1	CASSRRRETYNEQFF	TGTGCCAGCAGTAGGAGGCGGGAGACTTACAATGAGCAGTTCTTC
TRBV9	TRBD2	.	TRBJ2-1	CASSASGSRYNEQFF	TGTGCCAGCAGCGCTAGCGGGAGTAGGTACAATGAGCAGTTCTTC
TRBV11-3	.	.	TRBJ1-1	CASSPRGLRTEAFF	TGTGCCAGCAGCCCGCGGGGGTTGCGCACTGAAGCTTTCTTT
TRBV25-1	TRBD1	few	TRBJ2-7	CASSPPTGDEQYF	TGTGCCAGCAGTCCCCCAACAGGGGACGAGCAGTACTTC
TRBV4-1	TRBD1	.	TRBJ2-3	CANSHPRDRVTDTQYF	TGCGCCAACAGCCACCCCCGGGACAGGGTAACAGATACGCAGTATTTT
TRBV9	.	.	TRBJ2-2	CASSVGPGNTGELFF	TGTGCCAGCAGCGTAGGCCCGGGAAACACCGGGGAGCTGTTTTTT
TRBV2	.	.	TRBJ1-6	CASTHQGKSGSPLHF	TGTGCCAGCACCCATCAGGGGAAATCGGGGTCACCCCTCCACTTT
TRBV5-5	.	.	TRBJ1-2	CASSLSRYTF	TGTGCCAGCAGCTTGTCGAGGTACACCTTC
TRBV7-8	.	.	TRBJ2-5	CASSLGSVFGDTPRSQYF	TGTGCCAGCAGCTTAGGTTCCGTTTTCGGGGACACCCCTCGGTCCCAGTACTTC
TRBV7-9	TRBD2	.	TRBJ2-3	CASSPLTSGGSTDTQYF	TGTGCCAGCAGCCCCTTGACTAGCGGGGGGAGCACAGATACGCAGTATTTT
TRBV4-1	TRBD2	.	TRBJ2-2	CASTSGGTGELFF	TGCGCCAGCACCTCGGGGGGGACCGGGGAGCTGTTTTTT
TRBV15	.	.	TRBJ2-3	CATSSDSTDTQYF	TGTGCCACCAGCAGCGACTCGACAGATACGCAGTATTTT
TRBV7-9	.	.	TRBJ2-2	CASSSMGAGAGELFF	TGTGCCAGCAGTTCCATGGGAGCCGGGGCCGGGGAGCTGTTTTTT
TRBV19	TRBD1	.	TRBJ2-1	CASTQATGTGINEQFF	TGTGCCAGTACTCAGGCCACCGGGACAGGGATAAATGAGCAGTTCTTC
TRBV30	TRBD1	once	TRBJ1-6	CAWSSRTGLNSPLHF	TGTGCCTGGAGTTCCCGGACAGGCCTTAATTCACCCCTCCACTTT
TRBV7-2	.	once	TRBJ2-4	CASSLSSGAAKNIQYF	TGTGCCAGCAGCTTAAGTTCGGGAGCGGCCAAAAACATTCAGTACTTC
TRBV7-9	.	.	TRBJ2-2	CASRTLASGELFF	TGTGCCAGCAGAACACTAGCATCCGGGGAGCTGTTTTTT